The rows below give T cell receptor beta chains drawn from one sample of a study of CD4 T cells in relation to SARS-CoV-2 and coronaviruses. Sequencing used immunoSEQ multiplex PCR; TCRdb keeps in-frame clones, though not all of them. The sample consists of about 68,000 clones, more than 80% of them appearing once. Sequenced: naive CD4+ T cells from PBMCs. These receptors originate from a human donor in good health. Each CDR3 is given with its conserved first and last residue. D genes are given only for firm matches. Clone size is shown for a subset of rows, as once, few, many or a class of expanded clone.

j_call v_call d_call clone_size cdr3_aa cdr3_nt
TRBJ1-2 TRBV6-5 NA NA CASRRGERNAGYTF TGTGCCAGCAGAAGGGGGGAAAGAAACGCTGGCTACACCTTC
TRBJ2-7 TRBV29-1 TRBD2 NA CSVLAVSYEQYF TGCAGCGTACTAGCGGTTTCCTACGAGCAGTACTTC
TRBJ2-5 TRBV18 TRBD1 NA CANRQGETQYF TGTGCCAACAGACAGGGAGAGACCCAGTACTTC
TRBJ2-2 TRBV9 TRBD1 NA CASSEGTGYTGELFF TGTGCCAGCAGCGAGGGGACAGGGTACACCGGGGAGCTGTTTTTT
TRBJ2-3 TRBV7-8 NA NA CASSLSEAREYTDTQYF TGTGCCAGCAGCTTATCTGAGGCCAGGGAATACACAGATACGCAGTATTTT
TRBJ2-3 TRBV3-1/TRBV3-2 TRBD2 NA CASSRPADSGVTDTQYF TGTGCCAGCAGCCGCCCCGCCGATAGCGGGGTAACAGATACGCAGTATTTT
TRBJ2-3 TRBV10-3 NA NA CATLTGYTQYF TGTGCCACCCTAACTGGGTATACGCAGTATTTT
TRBJ2-1 TRBV10-3 TRBD1 NA CAIRPWDRESYNEQFF TGTGCCATCAGGCCGTGGGACAGGGAGAGTTACAATGAGCAGTTCTTC
TRBJ1-4 TRBV3-1/TRBV3-2 NA NA CASSHRVGWDEKLFF TGTGCCAGCAGCCACCGGGTGGGGTGGGATGAAAAACTGTTTTTT
TRBJ2-7 TRBV9 NA NA CASSVGGAAAAYEQYF TGTGCCAGCAGCGTAGGGGGCGCCGCGGCGGCCTACGAGCAGTACTTC
TRBJ2-2 TRBV30 NA NA CAWNPRDAGELFF TGTGCCTGGAACCCGAGGGACGCCGGGGAGCTGTTTTTT
TRBJ2-2 TRBV11-1 NA NA CASSQDRISGGELFF TGTGCCAGCAGCCAAGACAGGATCTCCGGCGGGGAGCTGTTTTTT
TRBJ1-3 TRBV6-5 TRBD1 NA CASSYHRGRFGNTIYF TGTGCCAGCAGTTACCACAGGGGGCGGTTTGGAAACACCATATATTTT
TRBJ1-1 TRBV3-1/TRBV3-2 TRBD1 NA CASSPTGTGYTEAFF TGTGCCAGCAGCCCCACCGGGACAGGGTACACTGAAGCTTTCTTT
TRBJ1-3 TRBV9 NA NA CASSADSYSGNTIYF TGTGCCAGCAGCGCAGACAGCTACTCTGGAAACACCATATATTTT
TRBJ2-1 TRBV7-8 NA once CASNKQATGQFF TGTGCCAGCAACAAACAGGCCACTGGGCAGTTCTTC
TRBJ1-1 TRBV12-3/TRBV12-4 NA NA CASTHPLLEAFF TGTGCCAGCACTCACCCCCTACTAGAAGCTTTCTTT
TRBJ1-3 TRBV6-1 NA NA CASSDPARGVSGNTIYF TGTGCCAGCAGTGACCCCGCGAGGGGGGTATCTGGAAACACCATATATTTT
TRBJ2-5 TRBV6-2/TRBV6-3 NA NA CASSPSQETQYF TGTGCCAGCAGTCCCTCTCAAGAGACCCAGTACTTC
TRBJ1-1 TRBV18 NA few CASHEGMNTEAFF TGTGCCAGCCACGAGGGGATGAACACTGAAGCTTTCTTT
TRBJ1-2 TRBV10-1 TRBD1 NA CASSESRGYGYTF TGCGCCAGCAGTGAGTCCAGGGGGTATGGCTACACCTTC
TRBJ1-6 TRBV9 NA NA CASSVAGEGTPLHF TGTGCCAGCAGCGTAGCCGGGGAGGGGACACCCCTCCACTTT
TRBJ2-3 TRBV29-1 TRBD2 NA CSVEGTSGSTDTQYF TGCAGCGTCGAGGGGACTAGCGGGAGCACAGATACGCAGTATTTT
TRBJ2-2 TRBV7-3 TRBD2 once CASSRKAGETGELFF TGTGCCAGCAGCCGGAAAGCGGGAGAAACCGGGGAGCTGTTTTTT
TRBJ1-1 TRBV6-5 NA NA CASSPPQNTEAFF TGTGCCAGCAGCCCCCCACAGAACACTGAAGCTTTCTTT
TRBJ2-5 TRBV3-1/TRBV3-2 NA NA CASSPWLDGGTQYF TGTGCCAGCAGCCCATGGCTCGACGGGGGGACCCAGTACTTC
TRBJ2-4 TRBV4-1 NA NA CASSQDRGGLAKNIQYF TGCGCCAGCAGCCAAGATCGTGGAGGGTTGGCCAAAAACATTCAGTACTTC
TRBJ2-3 TRBV7-2 TRBD1 once CASSNRDRVDTQYF TGTGCCAGCAGTAACCGGGACAGGGTAGATACGCAGTATTTT
TRBJ2-7 TRBV20-1 NA once CSARDGIGEYF TGCAGTGCTAGAGATGGGATCGGGGAATACTTC
TRBJ2-3 TRBV5-4 TRBD2 NA CASSAKLAGESTDTQYF TGTGCCAGCAGCGCGAAACTAGCGGGGGAAAGCACAGATACGCAGTATTTT
TRBJ2-5 TRBV5-1 NA NA CASSLQGGFSETQYF TGCGCCAGCAGCTTGCAGGGGGGGTTCTCGGAGACCCAGTACTTC
TRBJ2-7 TRBV5-1 NA NA CASSLGTEQYF TGCGCCAGCAGCTTGGGGACCGAGCAGTACTTC
TRBJ1-1 TRBV5-6 NA once CASSFYTEAFF TGTGCCAGCAGCTTTTACACTGAAGCTTTCTTT
TRBJ1-5 TRBV7-2 NA NA CASSVGTSGNQPQHF TGTGCCAGCAGCGTAGGGACAAGCGGCAATCAGCCCCAGCATTTT
TRBJ2-2 TRBV15 TRBD2 NA CATSRDSGGVGVTTGELFF TGTGCCACCAGCAGAGATTCCGGGGGGGTGGGAGTAACCACCGGGGAGCTGTTTTTT